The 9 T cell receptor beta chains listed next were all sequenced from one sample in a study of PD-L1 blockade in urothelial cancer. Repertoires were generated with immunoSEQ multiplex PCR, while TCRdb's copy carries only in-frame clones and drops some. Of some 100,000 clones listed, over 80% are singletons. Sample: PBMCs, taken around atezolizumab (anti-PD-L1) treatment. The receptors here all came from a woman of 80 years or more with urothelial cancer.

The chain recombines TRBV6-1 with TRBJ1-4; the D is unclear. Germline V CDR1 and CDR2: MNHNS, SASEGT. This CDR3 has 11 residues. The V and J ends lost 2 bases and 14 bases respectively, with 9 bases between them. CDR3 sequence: CASSERGLLFF. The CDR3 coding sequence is TGTGCCAGCAGTGAACGTGGACTCCTGTTTTTT.

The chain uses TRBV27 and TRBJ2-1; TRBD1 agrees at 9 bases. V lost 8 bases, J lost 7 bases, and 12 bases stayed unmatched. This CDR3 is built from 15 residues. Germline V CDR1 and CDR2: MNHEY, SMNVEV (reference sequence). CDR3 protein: CASFGTGGPGNEQFF. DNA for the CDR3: TGTGCCAGCTTTGGTACAGGGGGCCCGGGGAATGAGCAGTTCTTC.

CDR3 in DNA: TGTGCCAGCTTACAGGGGGCGGGGACTGAAGCTTTCTTT. The encoded protein is CASLQGAGTEAFF. The chain is built from TRBV25-1 and TRBJ1-1; 9 bases match TRBD1. The CDR3 sequence is 13 residues long. CDR1 is MGHDK and CDR2 is SYGVNS in the germline V gene. The V and J ends lost 8 bases and 5 bases, in that order; junction bases with no gene match: 6. The complete variable domain, with remaining parts taken from reference TRBV25-1 and TRBJ1-1, reads EADIYQTPRYLVIGTGKKITLECSQTMGHDKMYWYQQDPGMELHLIHYSYGVNSTEKGDLSSESTVSRIRTEHFPLTLESARPSHTSQYLCASLQGAGTEAFFGQGTRLTVV.

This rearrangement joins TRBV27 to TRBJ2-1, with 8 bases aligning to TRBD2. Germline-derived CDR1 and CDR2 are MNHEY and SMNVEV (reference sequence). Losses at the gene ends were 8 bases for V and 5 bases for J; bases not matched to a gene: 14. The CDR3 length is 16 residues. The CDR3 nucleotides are TGTGCCAGCGGGGGGGGCTTGCGGGAGGTTGACAATGAGCAGTTCTTC. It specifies CASGGGLREVDNEQFF.

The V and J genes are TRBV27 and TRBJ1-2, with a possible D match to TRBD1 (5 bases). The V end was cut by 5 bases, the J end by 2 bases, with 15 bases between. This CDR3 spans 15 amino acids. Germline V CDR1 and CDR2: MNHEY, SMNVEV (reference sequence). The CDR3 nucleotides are TGTGCCAGCAGTGGTTCGGCAGGGATGAACTATGGCTACACCTTC. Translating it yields CASSGSAGMNYGYTF.

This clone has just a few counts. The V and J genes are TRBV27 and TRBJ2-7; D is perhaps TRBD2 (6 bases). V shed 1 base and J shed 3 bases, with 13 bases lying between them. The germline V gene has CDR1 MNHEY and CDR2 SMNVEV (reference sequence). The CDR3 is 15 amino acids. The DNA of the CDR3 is TGTGCCAGCAGTTTATGGGGCGGGAACCGCTACGAGCAGTACTTC. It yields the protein CASSLWGGNRYEQYF.

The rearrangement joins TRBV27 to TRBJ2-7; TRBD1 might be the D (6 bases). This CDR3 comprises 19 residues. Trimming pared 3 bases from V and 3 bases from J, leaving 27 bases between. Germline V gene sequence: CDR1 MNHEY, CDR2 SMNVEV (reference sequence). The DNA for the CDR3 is TGTGCCAGCAGTTTTCGGAAGGACAGAACCAATAAAGAGGGCTACGAGCAGTACTTC. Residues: CASSFRKDRTNKEGYEQYF.

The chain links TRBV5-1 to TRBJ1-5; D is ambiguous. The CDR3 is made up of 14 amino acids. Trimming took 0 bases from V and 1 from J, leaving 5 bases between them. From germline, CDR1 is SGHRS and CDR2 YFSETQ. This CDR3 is CASSLGGSNQPQHF. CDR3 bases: TGCGCCAGCAGCTTGGGAGGGAGCAATCAGCCCCAGCATTTT.

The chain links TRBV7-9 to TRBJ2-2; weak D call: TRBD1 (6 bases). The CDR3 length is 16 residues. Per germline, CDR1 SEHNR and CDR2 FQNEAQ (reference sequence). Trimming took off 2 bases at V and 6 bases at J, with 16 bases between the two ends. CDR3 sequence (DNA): TGTGCCAGCAGCTTAATCGGGACAATACGGTCCGGGGAGCTGTTTTTT. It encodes CASSLIGTIRSGELFF.